The entry below describes one T cell receptor (beta chain). What it binds is unknown. The data were obtained in a study of shared clonotypes between healthy human individuals. Background on the study: CD4 naive cells filled three plates per donor, CD4 memory three, CD8 naive two and CD8 memory one. General study results and limits: There were few donors, and this limited the genetic and exposure-history diversity represented.

Deep level was the assay's run setting. Produced via immunoSEQ multiplex PCR; TCRdb's table is partial and in-frame only. Here the sample spans some 2 million clones, approximately 94% being singletons. The naive CD8 population came from CD45RO-negative cells selected for CCR7, without terminally differentiated effector memory CD45RA+ cells. Donation came from healthy HIV-negative adults that had no recent acute infections or vaccinations. There are 16 residues in the CDR3. V lost 1 base and J 3 bases, leaving 12 bases between the germline ends. Germline V CDR1 and CDR2: LNHDA, SQIVND (reference sequence).

Sample: naive CD8+ T cells sorted from blood. The clonotype originates from a man younger than 35 in good health. The J gene is TRBJ2-2, the V gene TRBV19, with unresolved D. CDR3 loop: CASSIVTSDYTGELFF. The CDR3 DNA reads TGTGCCAGTAGTATAGTGACCTCGGATTACACCGGGGAGCTGTTTTTT. The whole variable domain, filled in from reference TRBV19 and TRBJ2-2, reads DGGITQSPKYLFRKEGQNVTLSCEQNLNHDAMYWYRQDPGQGLRLIYYSQIVNDFQKGDIAEGYSVSREKKESFPLTVTSAQKNPTAFYLCASSIVTSDYTGELFFGEGSRLTVL.